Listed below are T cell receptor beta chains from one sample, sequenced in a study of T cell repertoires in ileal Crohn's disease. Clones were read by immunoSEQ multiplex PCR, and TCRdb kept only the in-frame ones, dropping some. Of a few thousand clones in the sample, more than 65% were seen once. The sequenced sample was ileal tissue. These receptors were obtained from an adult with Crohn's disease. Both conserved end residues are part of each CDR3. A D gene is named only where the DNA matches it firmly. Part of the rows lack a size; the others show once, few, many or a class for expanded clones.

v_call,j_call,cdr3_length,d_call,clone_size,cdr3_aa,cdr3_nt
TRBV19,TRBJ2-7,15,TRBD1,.,CASRKTGAASYEQYF,TGTGCCAGTAGGAAGACAGGGGCCGCCTCCTACGAGCAGTACTTC
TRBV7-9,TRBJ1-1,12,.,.,CASSFGNTEAFF,TGTGCCAGCAGCTTCGGGAACACTGAAGCTTTCTTT
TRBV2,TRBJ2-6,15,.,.,CASSYSYSGANVLTF,TGTGCCAGCAGTTACTCTTACTCTGGGGCCAACGTCCTGACTTTC
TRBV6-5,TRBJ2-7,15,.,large,CASSYSFGSSYEQYF,TGTGCCAGCAGTTACTCATTTGGCAGCTCCTACGAGCAGTACTTC
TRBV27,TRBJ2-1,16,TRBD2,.,CASTFGTSGGYNEQFF,TGTGCCAGCACCTTTGGGACTAGCGGGGGCTACAATGAGCAGTTCTTC
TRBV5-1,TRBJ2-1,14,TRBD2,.,CASSFDAGVGEQFF,TGCGCCAGCAGCTTCGACGCGGGGGTGGGTGAGCAGTTCTTC
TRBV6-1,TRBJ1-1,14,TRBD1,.,CASSELRMTGEAFF,TGTGCCAGCAGTGAATTGCGTATGACAGGGGAGGCTTTCTTT
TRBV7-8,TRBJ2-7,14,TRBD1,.,CASSDRDRSYEQYF,TGTGCCAGCAGCGACCGGGACAGGAGCTACGAGCAGTACTTC
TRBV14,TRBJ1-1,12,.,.,CASSPTGPLAFF,TGTGCCAGCAGCCCGACAGGTCCGCTGGCTTTCTTT
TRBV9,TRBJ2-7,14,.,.,CASTVDLYSYEQYF,TGTGCCAGCACCGTGGACTTATACTCCTACGAGCAGTACTTC
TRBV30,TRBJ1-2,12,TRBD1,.,CASTRGRGGYTF,TGTGCCTCGACCAGGGGGCGCGGTGGCTACACCTTC
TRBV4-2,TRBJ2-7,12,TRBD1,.,CASSGNRGEQYF,TGTGCCAGCAGCGGGAACAGGGGGGAGCAGTACTTC
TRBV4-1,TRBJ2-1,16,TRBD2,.,CASSLRTSGGANEQFF,TGCGCCAGCAGCCTCCGGACTAGCGGGGGGGCGAATGAGCAGTTCTTC
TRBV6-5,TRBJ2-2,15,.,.,CASSYSGSGTGELFF,TGTGCCAGCAGTTACTCAGGTTCAGGGACCGGGGAGCTGTTTTTT
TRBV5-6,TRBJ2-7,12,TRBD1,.,CASSFKGAVEYF,TGTGCCAGCAGCTTCAAGGGGGCCGTGGAGTACTTC
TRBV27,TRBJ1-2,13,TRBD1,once,CASSPQGNYGYTF,TGTGCCAGCAGTCCACAGGGGAACTATGGCTACACCTTC
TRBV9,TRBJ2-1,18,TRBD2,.,CASSVARTSGDVIDEQFF,TGTGCCAGCAGCGTAGCAAGAACTAGCGGGGATGTCATCGATGAGCAGTTCTTC
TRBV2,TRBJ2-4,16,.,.,CASSEVRASAKNIQYF,TGTGCCAGCAGTGAAGTGAGGGCCTCCGCCAAAAACATTCAGTACTTC
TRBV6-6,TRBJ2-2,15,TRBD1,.,CASTLDRGYGGELFF,TGTGCCAGCACCTTGGACAGGGGGTACGGCGGGGAGCTGTTTTTT
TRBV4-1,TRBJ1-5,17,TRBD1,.,CASSQVPMDRGFQPQHF,TGCGCCAGCAGCCAAGTCCCTATGGACAGGGGGTTTCAGCCCCAGCATTTT
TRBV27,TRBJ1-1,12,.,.,CASSPGNTEAFF,TGTGCCAGCAGCCCGGGGAACACTGAAGCTTTCTTT
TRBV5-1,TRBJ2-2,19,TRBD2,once,CASSLPASLAGEGVGELFF,TGCGCCAGCAGCTTGCCGGCCTCACTAGCGGGGGAAGGAGTCGGGGAGCTGTTTTTT